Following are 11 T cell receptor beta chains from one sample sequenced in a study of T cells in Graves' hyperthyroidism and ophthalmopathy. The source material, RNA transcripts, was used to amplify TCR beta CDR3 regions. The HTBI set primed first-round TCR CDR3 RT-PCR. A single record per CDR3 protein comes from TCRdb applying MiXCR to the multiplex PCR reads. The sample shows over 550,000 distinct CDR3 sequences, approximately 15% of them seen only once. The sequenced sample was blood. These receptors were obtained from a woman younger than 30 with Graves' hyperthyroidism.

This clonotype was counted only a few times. The CDR3 spells CASSDVCGVSQETQYF. In DNA, the CDR3 is TGTGCCAGCAGTGATGTCTGCGGGGTTTCTCAAGAGACCCAGTACTTC. The rearrangement links TRBV6-4 to TRBJ2-5; D perhaps matches TRBD2 (6 bases). The germline gives CDR1 MRHNA, CDR2 SNTAGT. V was shortened by 3 bases and J by 2 bases, with 16 bases between the two germline ends. The CDR3 runs to 16 residues.

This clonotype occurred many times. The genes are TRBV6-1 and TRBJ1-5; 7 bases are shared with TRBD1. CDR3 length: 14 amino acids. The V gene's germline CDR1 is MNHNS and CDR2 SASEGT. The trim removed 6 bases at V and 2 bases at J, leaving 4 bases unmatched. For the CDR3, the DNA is TGTGCCAGCAGGACTACAGGGGGCAATCAGCCCCAGCATTTT. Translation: CASRTTGGNQPQHF.

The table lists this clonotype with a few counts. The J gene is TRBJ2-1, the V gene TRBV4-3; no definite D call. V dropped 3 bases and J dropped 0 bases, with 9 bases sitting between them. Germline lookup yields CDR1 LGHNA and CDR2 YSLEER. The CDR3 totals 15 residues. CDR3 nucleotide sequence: TGCGCCAGCAGCCATACCCGGAGCTCCTACAATGAGCAGTTCTTC. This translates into CASSHTRSSYNEQFF.

The CDR3 DNA reads TGTGCCAGCAGCCCAGATGGCCACGAGCAGTTCTTC. This gives the protein CASSPDGHEQFF. This chain joins TRBV7-2 and TRBJ2-1; D uncertain. The CDR3 extends over 12 amino acids. Germline CDR1 and CDR2: SGHTA and FQGNSA. V lost 5 bases and J 10 bases, leaving 12 bases between the germline ends.

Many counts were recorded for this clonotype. The CDR3 nucleotides are TGTGCCACCAGTGGTGGGACAGAGCGATACAATGAGCAGTTCTTC. This translates into CATSGGTERYNEQFF. The chain uses TRBV24-1 and TRBJ2-1; 7 nucleotides line up with TRBD1. V lost 5 bases and J lost 4; bases outside the gene matches: 7. The V gene's germline CDR1 is KGHDR and CDR2 SFDVKD. The CDR3 runs to 15 residues.

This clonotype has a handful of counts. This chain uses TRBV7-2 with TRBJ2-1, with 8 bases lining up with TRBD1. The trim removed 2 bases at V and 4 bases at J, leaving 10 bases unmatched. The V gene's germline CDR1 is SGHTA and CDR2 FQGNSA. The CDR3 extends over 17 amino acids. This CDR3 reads CASSLRRGTGNYNEQFF. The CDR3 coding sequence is TGTGCCAGCAGCTTAAGGCGTGGGACAGGAAATTACAATGAGCAGTTCTTC.

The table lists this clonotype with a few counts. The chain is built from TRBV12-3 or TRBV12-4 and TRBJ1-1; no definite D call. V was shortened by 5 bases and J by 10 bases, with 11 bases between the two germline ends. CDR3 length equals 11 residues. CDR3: CASSTGVAAFF. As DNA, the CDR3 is TGTGCCAGCAGTACCGGGGTAGCAGCTTTCTTT.

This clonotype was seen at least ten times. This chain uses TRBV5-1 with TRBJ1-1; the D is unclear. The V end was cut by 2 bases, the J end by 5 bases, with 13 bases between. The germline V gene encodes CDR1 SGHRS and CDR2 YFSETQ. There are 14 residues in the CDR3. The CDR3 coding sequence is TGCGCCAGCAGCTTAGGAGGTGTCCGAACTGAAGCTTTCTTT. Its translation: CASSLGGVRTEAFF.

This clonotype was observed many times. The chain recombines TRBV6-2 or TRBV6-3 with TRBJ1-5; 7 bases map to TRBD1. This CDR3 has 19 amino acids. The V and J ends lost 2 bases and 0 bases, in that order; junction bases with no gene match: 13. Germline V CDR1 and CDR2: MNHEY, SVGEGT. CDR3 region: CASSYGSGQEATSNQPQHF. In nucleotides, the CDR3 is TGTGCCAGCAGTTACGGGTCAGGACAGGAGGCGACTAGCAATCAGCCCCAGCATTTT.

CDR3 sequence: CASSLDASASPLHF. For the CDR3, the DNA is TGTGCCAGCAGCTTAGATGCGTCGGCTTCACCCCTCCACTTT. The chain is built from TRBV7-2 and TRBJ1-6; D remains ambiguous. V shed 1 base and J shed 9 bases, with 10 bases lying between them. This CDR3 region has 14 residues. CDR1 and CDR2 (germline): SGHTA, FQGNSA.

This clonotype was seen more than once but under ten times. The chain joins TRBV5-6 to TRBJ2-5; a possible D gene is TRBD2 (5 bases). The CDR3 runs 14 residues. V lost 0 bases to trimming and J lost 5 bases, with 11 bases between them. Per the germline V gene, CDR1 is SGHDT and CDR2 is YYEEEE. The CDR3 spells CASSLVSTGETQYF. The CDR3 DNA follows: TGTGCCAGCAGCTTGGTGAGCACGGGGGAGACCCAGTACTTC.